This record covers a single T cell receptor beta chain. Its cognate antigen has yet to be identified. Base-call qualities are not available, and no considerably larger clone is one nucleotide away. The data derive from a study of blood T cell repertoires in COVID-19 (dated by TCRdb to between 2020 and 2021). Broadly, across the study: Samples covering the acute and convalescent phases of COVID-19 were provided by collaborators in the United States, Italy and Spain. The prospective study material was composed of cDNA or gDNA derived from T cells, B-cell-depleted T cells, or PBMCs. The dataset comprised deeply sampled blood TCRbeta repertoires from subjects exposed to, actively infected with, or recovered from COVID-19. A freely available public database, intended as a resource for researchers studying the immune response to SARS-CoV-2, is where the repertoires were released. The samples were drawn from the first 160 participants of the ongoing ImmuneRACE study and from roughly 1,300 subjects provided by 6 global collaborators. Sample metadata almost always included a de-identified subject ID, COVID-19 status, age in years and sex. Where available, HLA class I and class II types were taken from metadata supplied by the sample provider and were not determined by assay-based typing.

The collaborating institutions used their own protocols to collect whole blood in K2EDTA tubes. For TCRbeta analysis, collaborators shipped samples in one of three forms: frozen whole blood, isolated PBMCs, or DNA extracted from either of those sample types. Taken from cysteine to phenylalanine, the CDR3 has 16 residues. Only the CDR3 portion is preserved as DNA: 48 bases, with reading frame beginning at the first base. Trimming at the junction amounts to 2 bases on V and 4 bases on J, and the germline ends lie 15 bases apart. The CDR1 and CDR2 encoded by the germline V gene are SGHAT and FQNNGV. Broad study findings and their caveats: The amount of clinical and demographic metadata varied by source and participant and was provided uncurated.

TCRbeta CDR3 regions were amplified from genomic DNA by means of the immunoSEQ Assay, a bias-controlled multiplex PCR. The source study handled its data this way. The number of nucleated cells in each sample was estimated from the amplification of reference gene primers within the assay. Sequence reads were collapsed and filtered to measure the absolute abundance of every unique TCRbeta CDR3 rearrangement. For each sample, productive Simpson clonality was calculated as the square root of Simpson's diversity index across productive rearrangements. TCRdb obtained this table from immuneACCESS and retained in-frame rearrangements with V and J assigned. These tables miss some clones; where compared with another copy, unresolved V genes account for less than half of the shortfall, and the remainder is unexplained. V, J and clone size were drawn from that table, and D and trimming were deduced from the DNA. The sample contains 200,000 to 250,000 clones, 84% of them found a single time. Jointly, the top ten make up roughly 18% of the sample.

The receptor's source is an elderly woman with active or convalescent COVID-19. Input material: peripheral blood. The chain couples TRBV11-2 to TRBJ2-1; the D gene is possibly TRBD2, with 6 bases matching. The CDR3 protein sequence reads: CASSLFSWGVYNEQFF. The base sequence is TGTGCCAGCAGCTTATTTTCGTGGGGGGTTTACAATGAGCAGTTCTTC.